This TCR beta chain was recovered during a study of blood T cell repertoires in COVID-19. This CDR3 region has 17 residues. The trim removed 3 bases at V and 1 base at J, leaving 5 bases unmatched. The germline V gene encodes CDR1 SGHNT and CDR2 YYREEE (reference sequence). Clones were sequenced by immunoSEQ multiplex PCR, and TCRdb holds only the in-frame ones, with some missing. The table records hundreds of thousands of clones, 80% to 90% of them present only once. The V call is TRBV5-4, the J call TRBJ2-3; 13 bases align to TRBD2. This sequence was found in a man aged 30-40 years who had recovered from COVID-19. Sequenced sample: PBMCs or T cells enriched from blood (not recorded which). CDR3 DNA: TGTGCCAGCAGCTGGACTAGCGGGAGTAAAGGCACAGATACGCAGTATTTT. Protein: CASSWTSGSKGTDTQYF.